Presented here are 8 T cell receptor beta chains from one specimen sequenced in a study of a mutant IDH1 vaccine in newly diagnosed glioma. Method: immunoSEQ multiplex PCR; TCRdb's copy keeps in-frame clones and lacks some. The sample includes tens of thousands of clones, roughly nine tenths of them seen just once. Time point: baseline, week 1 (first vaccination visit). Sample treatment: pre-vaccination baseline after standard-of-care therapy. The sample in question was PBMCs, obtained from a glioma patient treated with radiotherapy, temozolomide or both. The receptors originated from a woman in her forties with glioma.

This clone was picked up one time. The chain joins TRBV7-6 to TRBJ1-3, with 8 bases fitting TRBD1. The CDR3 length is 17 residues. The germline V gene has CDR1 SGHVS and CDR2 FNYEAQ. J gave up 0 bases and V 1 base, and 5 bases lay outside the gene matches. The DNA for the CDR3 is TGTGCCAGCAGCTTAGTACAGGGGGTCCTCTCTGGAAACACCATATATTTT. This codes for CASSLVQGVLSGNTIYF.

The chain couples TRBV29-1 to TRBJ2-7; D is unresolved. The germline V and J ends were trimmed by 3 bases and 0 bases, with 9 bases remaining between them. CDR1 and CDR2 (germline): SQVTM, ANQGSEA. The CDR3 runs 13 residues. In DNA form, the CDR3 reads TGCAGCGTTGAGGTGACTTCCTCCTACGAGCAGTACTTC. Translation: CSVEVTSSYEQYF.

The chain carries TRBV25-1 and TRBJ2-1; no firm D call. Trimming pared 6 bases from V and 10 bases from J, leaving 10 bases between. Germline-derived CDR1 and CDR2 are MGHDK and SYGVNS. The length of the CDR3 is 11 residues. CDR3 DNA sequence: TGTGCCAGCAGATTAGCACGCGAGCAGTTCTTC. This encodes CASRLAREQFF.

The count of this clone is one. The chain has TRBV5-1 and TRBJ2-7; D is unresolved. CDR1 is SGHRS, CDR2 YFSETQ, per germline. Trimming stripped 4 bases from V and 1 base from J, with 12 bases between. The CDR3 is made up of 14 amino acids. CDR3 sequence (DNA): TGCGCCAGCAGCCCCATTGTCACGTCCTACGAGCAGTACTTC. Protein product: CASSPIVTSYEQYF.

The chain carries TRBV2 and TRBJ2-1; D unclear. With 7 bases removed from V and 0 bases from J, the gap between germline ends came to 7 bases. CDR3 size: 13 residues. CDR1 and CDR2 from the germline V gene are SNHLY and FYNNEI. DNA of the CDR3: TGTGCCAGCAACCAGATCTCCTACAATGAGCAGTTCTTC. Encoded protein: CASNQISYNEQFF.

J is TRBJ2-2 and V is TRBV5-1; TRBD2 might be the D (5 bases). The V and J ends lost 4 bases and 8 bases respectively, with 15 bases between them. Germline V CDR1 and CDR2: SGHRS, YFSETQ. CDR3 length: 14 residues. This CDR3 is CASSPVGGLGELFF. The CDR3 nucleotides are TGCGCCAGCAGCCCGGTTGGCGGGCTAGGGGAGCTGTTTTTT.

CDR3 bases: TGTGCCAGTAGTATAGGCTGGCATGTAGCGAACATTCAGTACTTC. This translates into CASSIGWHVANIQYF. This chain uses TRBV19 with TRBJ2-4; D is perhaps TRBD2 (5 bases). Trimming took off 1 base at V and 7 bases at J, with 14 bases between the two ends. In germline, CDR1 is LNHDA, CDR2 SQIVND (reference sequence). This CDR3 comprises 15 residues.

This clone showed up just a few times. The rearrangement links TRBV4-2 to TRBJ1-5, with D possibly being TRBD1 (6 bases). This CDR3 is 17 amino acids long. Trimming shortened V by 0 bases and J by 4 bases, and 16 bases separated the two germline ends. Germline CDR1 LGHNA, CDR2 YNFKEQ. CDR3 coding DNA: TGTGCCAGCAGCCAAGATGCGGGCCAGGGGTGGAATCAGCCCCAGCATTTT. Encoded protein: CASSQDAGQGWNQPQHF.